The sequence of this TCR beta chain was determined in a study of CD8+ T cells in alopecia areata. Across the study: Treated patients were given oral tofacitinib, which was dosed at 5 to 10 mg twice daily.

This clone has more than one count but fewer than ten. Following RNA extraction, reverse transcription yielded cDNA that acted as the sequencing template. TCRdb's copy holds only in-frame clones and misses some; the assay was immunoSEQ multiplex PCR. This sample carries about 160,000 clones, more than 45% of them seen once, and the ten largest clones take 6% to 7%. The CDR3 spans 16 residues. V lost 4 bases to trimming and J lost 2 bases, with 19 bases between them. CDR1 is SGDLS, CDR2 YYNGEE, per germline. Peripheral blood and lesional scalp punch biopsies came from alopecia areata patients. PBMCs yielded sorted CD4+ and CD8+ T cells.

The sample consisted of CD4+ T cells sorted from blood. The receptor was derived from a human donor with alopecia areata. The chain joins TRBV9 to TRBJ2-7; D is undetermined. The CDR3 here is CASSNNRASRPYEQYF. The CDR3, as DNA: TGTGCCAGCAGCAATAACCGGGCTTCTCGCCCCTACGAGCAGTACTTC.